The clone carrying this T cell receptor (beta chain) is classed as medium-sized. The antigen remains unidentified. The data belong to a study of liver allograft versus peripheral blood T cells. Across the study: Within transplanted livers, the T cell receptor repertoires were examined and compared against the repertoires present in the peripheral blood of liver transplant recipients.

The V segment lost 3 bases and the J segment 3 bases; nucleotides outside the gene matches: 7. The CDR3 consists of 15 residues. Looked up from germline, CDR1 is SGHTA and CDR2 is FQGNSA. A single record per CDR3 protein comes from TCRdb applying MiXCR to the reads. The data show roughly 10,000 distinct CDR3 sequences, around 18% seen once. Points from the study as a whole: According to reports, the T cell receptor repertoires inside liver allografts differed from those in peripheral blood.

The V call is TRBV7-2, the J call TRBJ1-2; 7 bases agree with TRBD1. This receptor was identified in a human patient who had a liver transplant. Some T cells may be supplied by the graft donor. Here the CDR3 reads CASSFGDRRHYGYTF. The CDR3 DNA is TGTGCCAGCAGCTTCGGGGACAGAAGACACTATGGCTACACCTTC.